Sequencing of this TCR beta chain was carried out in a study of T cells in Graves' hyperthyroidism and ophthalmopathy. Broader study findings: Ophthalmopathy stood apart from stable hyperthyroidism in a 13 V-J model. Most expanded thyroid clonotypes above 0.001 also appeared in blood.

The germline V and J ends were trimmed by 6 bases and 11 bases, with 19 bases remaining between them. The length of the CDR3 is 13 residues. CDR1 is SNHLY, CDR2 FYNNEI, per germline. Uncontrolled infections, other autoimmune diseases, pregnancy or lactation led to exclusion of patients. Amplification yielded TCR beta CDR3 regions, with RNA transcripts as the source. Primed by the HTBI set, a first-round RT-PCR was run on the TCR CDR3. TCRdb ran MiXCR on the multiplex PCR reads and lists one entry per CDR3 protein. This sample has a few hundred thousand distinct CDR3 sequences, with about 25% found just once. On this clonotype itself: What it recognizes is unknown.

The genes are TRBV2 and TRBJ1-1; the D is unclear. Material for sequencing was blood. The TCR was taken from a man aged 50-60 years with Graves' hyperthyroidism. The CDR3 DNA is TGTGCCAGCAGCCGACGGATCTCCGAAACGGCTTTCTTT. Encoded protein: CASSRRISETAFF.